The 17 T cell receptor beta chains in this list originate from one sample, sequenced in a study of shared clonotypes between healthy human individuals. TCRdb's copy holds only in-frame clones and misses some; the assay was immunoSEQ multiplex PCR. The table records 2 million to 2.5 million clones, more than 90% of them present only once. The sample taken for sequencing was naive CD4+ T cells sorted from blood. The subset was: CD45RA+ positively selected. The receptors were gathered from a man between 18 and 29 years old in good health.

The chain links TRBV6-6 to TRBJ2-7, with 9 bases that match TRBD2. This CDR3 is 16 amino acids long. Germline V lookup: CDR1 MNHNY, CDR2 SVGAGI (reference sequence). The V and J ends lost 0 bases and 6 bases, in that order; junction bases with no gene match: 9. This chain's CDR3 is CASSYSSQLAGFEQYF. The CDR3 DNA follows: TGTGCCAGCAGTTACTCGAGTCAACTAGCGGGTTTCGAGCAGTACTTC.

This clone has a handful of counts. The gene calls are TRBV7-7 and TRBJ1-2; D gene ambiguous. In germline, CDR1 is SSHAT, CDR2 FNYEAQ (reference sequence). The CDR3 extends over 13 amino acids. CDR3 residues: CASGEDRPRGYTF. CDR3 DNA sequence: TGTGCTAGCGGGGAGGACCGGCCTCGAGGCTACACCTTC.

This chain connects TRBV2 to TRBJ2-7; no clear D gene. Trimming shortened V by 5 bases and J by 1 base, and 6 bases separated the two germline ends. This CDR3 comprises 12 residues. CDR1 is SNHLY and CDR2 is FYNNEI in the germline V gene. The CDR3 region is CASSWASYEQYF. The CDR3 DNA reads TGTGCCAGCAGTTGGGCGTCCTACGAGCAGTACTTC.

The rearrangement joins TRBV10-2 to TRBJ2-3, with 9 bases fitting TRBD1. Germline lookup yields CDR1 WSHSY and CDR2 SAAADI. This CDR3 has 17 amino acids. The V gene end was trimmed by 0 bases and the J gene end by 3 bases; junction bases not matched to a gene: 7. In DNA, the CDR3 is TGCGCCAGCAGTGAGTCTGACAGGGGGATTGGTACAGATACGCAGTATTTT. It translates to CASSESDRGIGTDTQYF.

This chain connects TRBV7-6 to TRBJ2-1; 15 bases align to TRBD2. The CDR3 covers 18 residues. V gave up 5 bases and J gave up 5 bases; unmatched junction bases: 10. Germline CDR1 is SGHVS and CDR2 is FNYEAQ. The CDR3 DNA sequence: TGTGCCAGCAGCCCTGGACTAGCGGGAGGGCCATGGGACAATGAGCAGTTCTTC. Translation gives CASSPGLAGGPWDNEQFF.

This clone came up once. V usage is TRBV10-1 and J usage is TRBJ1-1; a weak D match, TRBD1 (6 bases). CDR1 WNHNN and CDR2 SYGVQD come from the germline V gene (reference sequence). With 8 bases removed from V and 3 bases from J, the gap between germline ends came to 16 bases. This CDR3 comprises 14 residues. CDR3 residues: CASRGQGLDTEAFF. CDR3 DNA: TGCGCCAGCCGGGGCCAGGGGTTGGACACTGAAGCTTTCTTT.

The CDR3 nucleotides read TGTGCCAGCAGCTTACGTGTGGGACAGGGATCCTATGAGCAGTTCTTC. The encoded protein is CASSLRVGQGSYEQFF. The chain is built from TRBV11-2 and TRBJ2-1; 9 nucleotides agree with TRBD1. Germline V gene sequence: CDR1 SGHAT, CDR2 FQNNGV. With 2 bases clipped from V and 8 bases from J, the junction kept 10 bases outside the gene matches. CDR3 length: 16 residues.

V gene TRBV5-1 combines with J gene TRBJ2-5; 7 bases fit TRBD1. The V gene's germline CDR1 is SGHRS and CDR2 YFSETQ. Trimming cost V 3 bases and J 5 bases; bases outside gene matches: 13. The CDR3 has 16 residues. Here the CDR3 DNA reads TGCGCCAGCAGCTCTCCGGGGCAGGGGGTACCGGAGACCCAGTACTTC. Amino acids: CASSSPGQGVPETQYF.

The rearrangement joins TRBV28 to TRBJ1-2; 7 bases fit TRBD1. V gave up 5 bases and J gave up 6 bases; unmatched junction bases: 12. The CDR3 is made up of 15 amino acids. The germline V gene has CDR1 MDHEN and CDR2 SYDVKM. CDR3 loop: CASSNRDRLSDGYTF. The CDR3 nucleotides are TGTGCCAGCAGTAACCGGGACAGATTGTCCGATGGCTACACCTTC.

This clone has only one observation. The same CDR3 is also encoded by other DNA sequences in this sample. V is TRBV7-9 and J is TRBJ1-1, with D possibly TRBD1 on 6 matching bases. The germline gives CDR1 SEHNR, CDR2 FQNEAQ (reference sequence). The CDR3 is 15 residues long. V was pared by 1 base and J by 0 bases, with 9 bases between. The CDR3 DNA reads TGTGCCAGCAGCTTAGTTGGGACATTGAACACTGAAGCTTTCTTT. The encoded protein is CASSLVGTLNTEAFF. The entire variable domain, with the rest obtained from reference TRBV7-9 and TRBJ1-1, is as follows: DTGVSQNPRHKITKRGQNVTFRCDPISEHNRLYWYRQTLGQGPEFLTYFQNEAQLEKSRLLSDRFSAERPKGSFSTLEIQRTEQGDSAMYLCASSLVGTLNTEAFFGQGTRLTVV.

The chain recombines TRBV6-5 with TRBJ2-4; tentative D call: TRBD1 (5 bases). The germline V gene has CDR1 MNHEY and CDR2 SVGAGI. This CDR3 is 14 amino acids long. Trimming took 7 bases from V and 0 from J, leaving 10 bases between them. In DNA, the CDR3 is TGTGCCAGCAACTCAGGGCTAGCCAAAAACATTCAGTACTTC. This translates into CASNSGLAKNIQYF.

The CDR3 DNA is TGTGCCAGCTCACCAATCCAGGGGGCTGAGCAGTACTTC. Translation: CASSPIQGAEQYF. The chain is built from TRBV18 and TRBJ2-7, with TRBD1 identical over 8 bases. Germline CDR1 and CDR2: KGHSH and LQKENI. Unmatched junction bases numbered 4, after V lost 2 bases and J lost 7 bases. This CDR3 region has 13 residues.

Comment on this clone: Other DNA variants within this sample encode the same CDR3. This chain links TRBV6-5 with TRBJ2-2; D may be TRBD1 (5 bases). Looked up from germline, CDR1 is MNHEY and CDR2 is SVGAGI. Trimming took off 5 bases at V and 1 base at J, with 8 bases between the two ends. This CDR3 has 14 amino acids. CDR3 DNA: TGTGCCAGCAGTCGCGGACAGAACACCGGGGAGCTGTTTTTT. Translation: CASSRGQNTGELFF.

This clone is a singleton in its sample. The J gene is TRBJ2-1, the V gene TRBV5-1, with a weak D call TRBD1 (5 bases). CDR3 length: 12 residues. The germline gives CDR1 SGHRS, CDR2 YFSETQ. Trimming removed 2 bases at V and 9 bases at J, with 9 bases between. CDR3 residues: CASSFSGIEQFF. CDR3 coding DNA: TGCGCCAGCAGCTTTTCAGGGATTGAGCAGTTCTTC.

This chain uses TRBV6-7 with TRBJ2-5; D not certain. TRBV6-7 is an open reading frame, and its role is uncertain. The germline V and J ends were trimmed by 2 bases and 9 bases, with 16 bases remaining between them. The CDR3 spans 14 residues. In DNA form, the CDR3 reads TGTGCCAGCAGTTACGACCCCCGCAAGCCGGCCCAGTACTTC. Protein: CASSYDPRKPAQYF.

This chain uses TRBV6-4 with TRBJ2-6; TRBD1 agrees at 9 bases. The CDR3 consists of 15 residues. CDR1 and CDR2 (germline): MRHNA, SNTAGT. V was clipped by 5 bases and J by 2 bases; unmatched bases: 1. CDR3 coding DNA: TGTGCCAGCAGTACAGGGGGCGCTGGGGCCAACGTCCTGACTTTC. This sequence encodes CASSTGGAGANVLTF.

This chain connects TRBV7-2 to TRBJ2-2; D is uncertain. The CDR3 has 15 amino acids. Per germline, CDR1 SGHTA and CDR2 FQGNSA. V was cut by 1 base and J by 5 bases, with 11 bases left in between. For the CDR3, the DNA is TGTGCCAGCAGCTTAGAAGCGAGGAGAACCGGGGAGCTGTTTTTT. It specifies CASSLEARRTGELFF.